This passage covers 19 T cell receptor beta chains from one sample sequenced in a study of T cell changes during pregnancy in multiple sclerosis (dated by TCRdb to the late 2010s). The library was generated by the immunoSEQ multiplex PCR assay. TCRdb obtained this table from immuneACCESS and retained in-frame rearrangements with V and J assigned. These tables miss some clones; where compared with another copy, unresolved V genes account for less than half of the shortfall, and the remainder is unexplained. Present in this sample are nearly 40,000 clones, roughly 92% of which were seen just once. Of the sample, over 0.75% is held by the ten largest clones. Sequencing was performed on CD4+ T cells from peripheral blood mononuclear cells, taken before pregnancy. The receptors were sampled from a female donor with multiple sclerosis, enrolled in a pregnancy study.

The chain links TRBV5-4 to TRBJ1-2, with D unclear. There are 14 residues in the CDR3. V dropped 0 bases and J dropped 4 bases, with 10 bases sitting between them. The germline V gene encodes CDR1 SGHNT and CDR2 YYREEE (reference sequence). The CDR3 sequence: CASSLEQSSYGYTF. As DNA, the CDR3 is TGTGCCAGCAGCTTGGAACAGTCCTCCTATGGCTACACCTTC.

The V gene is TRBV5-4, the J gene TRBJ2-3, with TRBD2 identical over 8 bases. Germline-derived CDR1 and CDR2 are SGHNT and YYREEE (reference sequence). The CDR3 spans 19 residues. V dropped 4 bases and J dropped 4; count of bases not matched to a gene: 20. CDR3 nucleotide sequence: TGTGCCAGCAGCCGGGGCCCGGCGGGAGGACCAACCAGGGCAGATACGCAGTATTTT. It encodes CASSRGPAGGPTRADTQYF. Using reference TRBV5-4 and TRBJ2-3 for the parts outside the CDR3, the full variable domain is ETGVTQSPTHLIKTRGQQVTLRCSSQSGHNTVSWYQQALGQGPQFIFQYYREEENGRGNFPPRFSGLQFPNYSSELNVNALELDDSALYLCASSRGPAGGPTRADTQYFGPGTRLTVL.

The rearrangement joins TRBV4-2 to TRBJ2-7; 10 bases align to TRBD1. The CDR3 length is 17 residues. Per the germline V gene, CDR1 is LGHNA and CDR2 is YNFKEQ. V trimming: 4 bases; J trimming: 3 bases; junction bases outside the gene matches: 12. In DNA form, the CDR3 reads TGTGCCAGCAGCCTCCGGGACAGGGGAACCCGATTCTACGAGCAGTACTTC. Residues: CASSLRDRGTRFYEQYF.

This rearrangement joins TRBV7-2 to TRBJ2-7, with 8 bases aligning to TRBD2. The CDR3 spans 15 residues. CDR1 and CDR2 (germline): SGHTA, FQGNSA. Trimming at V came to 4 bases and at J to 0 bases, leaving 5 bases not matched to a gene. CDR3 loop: CASSSKTSASYEQYF. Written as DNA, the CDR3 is TGTGCCAGCAGCTCGAAGACTAGCGCCTCCTACGAGCAGTACTTC. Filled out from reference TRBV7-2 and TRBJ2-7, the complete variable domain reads GAGVSQSPSNKVTEKGKDVELRCDPISGHTALYWYRQSLGQGLEFLIYFQGNSAPDKSGLPSDRFSAERTGGSVSTLTIQRTQQEDSAVYLCASSSKTSASYEQYFGPGTRLTVT.

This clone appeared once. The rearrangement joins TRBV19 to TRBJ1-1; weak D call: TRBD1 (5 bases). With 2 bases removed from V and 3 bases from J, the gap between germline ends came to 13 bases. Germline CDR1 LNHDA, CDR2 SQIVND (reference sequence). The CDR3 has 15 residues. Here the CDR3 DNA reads TGTGCCAGTAGTATATTTCGCCAGGGCGACACTGAAGCTTTCTTT. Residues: CASSIFRQGDTEAFF. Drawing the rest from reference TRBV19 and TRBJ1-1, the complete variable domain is DGGITQSPKYLFRKEGQNVTLSCEQNLNHDAMYWYRQDPGQGLRLIYYSQIVNDFQKGDIAEGYSVSREKKESFPLTVTSAQKNPTAFYLCASSIFRQGDTEAFFGQGTRLTVV.

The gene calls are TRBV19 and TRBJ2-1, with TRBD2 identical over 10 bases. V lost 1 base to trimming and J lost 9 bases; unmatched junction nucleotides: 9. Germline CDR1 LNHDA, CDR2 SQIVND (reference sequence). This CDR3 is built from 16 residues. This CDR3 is CASSIVGASGRGEQFF. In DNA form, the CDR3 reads TGTGCCAGTAGTATAGTGGGGGCTAGCGGGAGAGGTGAGCAGTTCTTC.

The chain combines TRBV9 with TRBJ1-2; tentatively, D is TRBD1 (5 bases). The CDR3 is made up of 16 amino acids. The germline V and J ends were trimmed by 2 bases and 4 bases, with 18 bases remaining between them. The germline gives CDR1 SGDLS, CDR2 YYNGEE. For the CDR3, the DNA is TGTGCCAGCAGCGTTGGTTCGGGGGGTAGGGGCTATGGCTACACCTTC. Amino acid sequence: CASSVGSGGRGYGYTF.

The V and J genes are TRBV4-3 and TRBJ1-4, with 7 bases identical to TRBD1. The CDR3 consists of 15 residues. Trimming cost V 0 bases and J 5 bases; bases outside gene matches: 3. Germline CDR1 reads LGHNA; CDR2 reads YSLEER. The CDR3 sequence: CASSQEGTANEKLFF. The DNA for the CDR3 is TGCGCCAGCAGCCAAGAAGGGACAGCCAATGAAAAACTGTTTTTT.

CDR3 in amino acids: CASSKAGNSRKGYTF. In nucleotides, the CDR3 is TGTGCCAGCAGCAAAGCGGGTAATTCGAGGAAGGGCTACACCTTC. The chain links TRBV21-1 to TRBJ1-2. TRBV21-1 is a known pseudogene. There are 15 residues in the CDR3.

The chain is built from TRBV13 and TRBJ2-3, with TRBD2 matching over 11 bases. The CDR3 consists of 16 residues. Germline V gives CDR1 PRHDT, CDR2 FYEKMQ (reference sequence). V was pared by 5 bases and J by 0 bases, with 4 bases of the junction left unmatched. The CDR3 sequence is CASSLRTSGSTDTQYF. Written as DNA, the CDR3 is TGTGCCAGCAGCCTCCGGACTAGCGGGAGCACAGATACGCAGTATTTT.

The CDR3 sequence is CASSRGTEKLFF. CDR3 in DNA: TGTGCCAGCAGCCGAGGGACAGAAAAACTGTTTTTT. The V call is TRBV2, the J call TRBJ1-4; D is perhaps TRBD1 (6 bases). The V and J ends lost 6 bases and 8 bases respectively, with 10 bases between them. Germline V CDR1 and CDR2: SNHLY, FYNNEI. This CDR3 region has 12 residues.

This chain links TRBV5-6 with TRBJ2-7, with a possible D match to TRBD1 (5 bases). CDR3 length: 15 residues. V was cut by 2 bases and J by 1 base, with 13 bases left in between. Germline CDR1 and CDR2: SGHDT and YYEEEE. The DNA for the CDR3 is TGTGCCAGCAGCTTACGGACAATGTTATCCTACGAGCAGTACTTC. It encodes CASSLRTMLSYEQYF.

Here the CDR3 DNA reads TGTGCCAGCAGCGTAGAAAGGGGAGGACTGGGAAACACCATATATTTT. Translated, it gives CASSVERGGLGNTIYF. The chain joins TRBV9 to TRBJ1-3; perhaps TRBD1 as D (5 bases). The CDR3 is 16 amino acids. Germline CDR1 and CDR2: SGDLS and YYNGEE. The V gene lost 0 bases and the J gene lost 4 bases, with 14 bases spanning the gap.

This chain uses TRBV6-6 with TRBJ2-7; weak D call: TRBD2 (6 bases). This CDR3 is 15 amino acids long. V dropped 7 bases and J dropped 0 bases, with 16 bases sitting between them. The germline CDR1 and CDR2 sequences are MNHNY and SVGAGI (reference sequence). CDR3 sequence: CASIHGGPSSYEQYF. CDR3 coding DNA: TGTGCCAGCATCCACGGAGGGCCCAGCTCCTACGAGCAGTACTTC.

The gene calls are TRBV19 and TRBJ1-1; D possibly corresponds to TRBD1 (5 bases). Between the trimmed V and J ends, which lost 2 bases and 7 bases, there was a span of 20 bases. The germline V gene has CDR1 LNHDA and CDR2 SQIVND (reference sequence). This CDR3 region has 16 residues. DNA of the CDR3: TGTGCCAGTAGTATATTGAAGATTGCAGGGCCGGATGAAGCTTTCTTT. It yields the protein CASSILKIAGPDEAFF.

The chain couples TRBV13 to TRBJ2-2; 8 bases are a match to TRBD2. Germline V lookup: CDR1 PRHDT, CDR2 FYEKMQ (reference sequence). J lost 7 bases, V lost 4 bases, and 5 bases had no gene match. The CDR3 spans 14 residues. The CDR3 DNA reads TGTGCCAGCAGCTCGGGACTAGAGGACGGGGAGCTGTTTTTT. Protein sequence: CASSSGLEDGELFF.

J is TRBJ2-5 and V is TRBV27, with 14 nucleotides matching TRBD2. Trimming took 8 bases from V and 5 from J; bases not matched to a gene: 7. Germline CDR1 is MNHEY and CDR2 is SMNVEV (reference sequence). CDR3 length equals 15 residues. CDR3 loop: CASGTSGSSWETQYF. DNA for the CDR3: TGTGCCAGCGGGACTAGCGGGAGCTCTTGGGAGACCCAGTACTTC.

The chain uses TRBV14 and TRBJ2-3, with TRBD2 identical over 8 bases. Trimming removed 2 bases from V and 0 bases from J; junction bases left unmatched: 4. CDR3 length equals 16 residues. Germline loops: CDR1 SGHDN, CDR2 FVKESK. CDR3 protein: CASSQHSGISTDTQYF. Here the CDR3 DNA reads TGTGCCAGCAGCCAACATAGCGGGATCAGCACAGATACGCAGTATTTT.

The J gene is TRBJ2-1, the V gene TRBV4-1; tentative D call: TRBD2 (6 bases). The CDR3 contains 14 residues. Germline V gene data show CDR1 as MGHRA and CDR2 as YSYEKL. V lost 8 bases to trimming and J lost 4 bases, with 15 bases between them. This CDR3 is CASGEEGLYNEQFF. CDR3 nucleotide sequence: TGCGCCAGCGGCGAGGAGGGGCTTTACAATGAGCAGTTCTTC.